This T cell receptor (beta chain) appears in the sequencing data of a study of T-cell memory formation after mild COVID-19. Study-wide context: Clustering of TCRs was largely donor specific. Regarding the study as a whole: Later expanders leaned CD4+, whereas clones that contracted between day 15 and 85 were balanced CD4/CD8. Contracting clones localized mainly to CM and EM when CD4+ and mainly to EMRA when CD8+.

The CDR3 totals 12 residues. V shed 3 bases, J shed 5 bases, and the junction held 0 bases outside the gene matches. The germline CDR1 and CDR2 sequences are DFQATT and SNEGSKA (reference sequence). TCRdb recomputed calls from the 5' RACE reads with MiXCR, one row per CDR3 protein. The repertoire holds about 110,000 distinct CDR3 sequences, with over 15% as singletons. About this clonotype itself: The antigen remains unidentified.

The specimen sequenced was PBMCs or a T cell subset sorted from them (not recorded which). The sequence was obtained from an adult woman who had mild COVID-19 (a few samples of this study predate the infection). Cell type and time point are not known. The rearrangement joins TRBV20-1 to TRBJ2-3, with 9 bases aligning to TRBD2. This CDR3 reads CSARRGGDTQYF. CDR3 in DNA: TGCAGTGCTAGGCGGGGGGGAGATACGCAGTATTTT.